The source of this T cell receptor (beta chain) is a study of cytomegalovirus exposure and HLA in healthy donors. Looking at the study overall: Among about 200 million T cells, an earlier analysis found roughly 100 million unique TCR beta sequences. Study results and limitations: Trimming of TCR beta V- and J-genes showed a link, identified in a later analysis, to a missense DCLRE1C variant.

This PCR relied on a set of 60 Vbeta primers and 13 Jbeta primers. Only in-frame clones appear in the TCRdb table, and some are missing; sequencing was by immunoSEQ multiplex PCR. Here the sample spans tens of thousands of clones, around 72% being singletons. Remarks on this clone: Its matching antigen is unknown.

The CDR3 has 15 residues. The germline gives CDR1 SGHTA, CDR2 FQGNSA. V was cut by 5 bases and J by 2 bases, with 16 bases left in between. The source material was PBMCs. This receptor was taken from a woman aged 50 to 60 in good health and CMV-seropositive. This chain joins TRBV7-2 and TRBJ2-7, with D possibly being TRBD1 (6 bases). CDR3 nucleotides: TGTGCCAGCAGCCTCACGGTGACAGGTACCTACGAGCAGTACTTC. It specifies CASSLTVTGTYEQYF.